The 25 T cell receptor beta chains below come from one sample, sequenced in a study of T cell changes during pregnancy in multiple sclerosis. The assay was immunoSEQ multiplex PCR, and TCRdb's table has in-frame clones only and misses some. The profile shows tens of thousands of clones, roughly 90% of them singletons. The sequences come from peripheral blood, collected after pregnancy. The receptors here all came from a female donor in good health, enrolled as a control in a pregnancy study.

This chain's CDR3 is CASSFDRVGTEAFF. CDR3 nucleotides: TGCGCCAGCAGCTTCGACAGGGTGGGGACTGAAGCTTTCTTT. The chain is built from TRBV5-1 and TRBJ1-1; TRBD1 matches 7 bases. Germline V gene data show CDR1 as SGHRS and CDR2 as YFSETQ. The CDR3 consists of 14 residues. V shed 2 bases and J 5 bases; nucleotides not matched to a gene: 6.

The J gene is TRBJ2-5, the V gene TRBV27; D may be TRBD1 (5 bases). The V end was cut by 3 bases, the J end by 2 bases, with 10 bases between. Germline loops: CDR1 MNHEY, CDR2 SMNVEV (reference sequence). There are 14 residues in the CDR3. CDR3 sequence (DNA): TGTGCCAGCAGTTTGGCAGGGCAGCAAGAGACCCAGTACTTC. Translating it yields CASSLAGQQETQYF.

The CDR3 is CSVVSGNQPQHF. CDR3 DNA sequence: TGCAGCGTTGTAAGCGGCAATCAGCCCCAGCATTTT. The chain carries TRBV29-1 and TRBJ1-5, with no clear D. Trimming left V 4 bases short and J 2 bases short, with 6 bases between. The CDR3 is 12 amino acids. Germline CDR1 SQVTM, CDR2 ANQGSEA. The full variable domain, in which reference TRBV29-1 and TRBJ1-5 provide the parts outside the CDR3, is SAVISQKPSRDICQRGTSLTIQCQVDSQVTMMFWYRQQPGQSLTLIATANQGSEATYESGFVIDKFPISRPNLTFSTLTVSNMSPEDSSIYLCSVVSGNQPQHFGDGTRLSIL.

The sample holds a few counts of this clone. The J gene is TRBJ1-1, the V gene TRBV28; 9 bases are shared with TRBD1. The V gene end was trimmed by 3 bases and the J gene end by 4 bases; junction bases not matched to a gene: 9. Germline V CDR1 and CDR2: MDHEN, SYDVKM. This CDR3 spans 16 amino acids. CDR3 amino acids: CASSFLLGQGGTEAFF. DNA of the CDR3: TGTGCCAGCAGTTTCCTTTTGGGACAGGGCGGCACTGAAGCTTTCTTT.

The CDR3: CASSPEGYGYTF. DNA of the CDR3: TGTGCCAGCAGTCCCGAGGGTTATGGCTACACCTTC. This rearrangement joins TRBV27 to TRBJ1-2, with D unclear. V was trimmed by 5 bases and J by 5 bases, leaving 9 bases between them. Germline V gene lookup returns CDR1 MNHEY and CDR2 SMNVEV (reference sequence). This CDR3 region has 12 residues.

The chain joins TRBV6-1 to TRBJ2-7; 8 nucleotides match TRBD1. V lost 7 bases, J lost 3 bases, and 5 bases stayed unmatched. CDR1 MNHNS and CDR2 SASEGT come from the germline V gene. This CDR3 spans 13 amino acids. The CDR3 reads CASIGTGLYEQYF. CDR3 coding DNA: TGTGCCAGCATAGGGACAGGCCTCTACGAGCAGTACTTC.

This chain uses TRBV7-8 with TRBJ2-1, with 13 bases fitting TRBD2. The CDR3 length is 15 residues. Germline V gene data show CDR1 as SGHVS and CDR2 as FQNEAQ. The trim removed 5 bases at V and 7 bases at J, leaving 5 bases unmatched. The CDR3 bases are TGTGCCAGCAGCACCAGGACTAGCGGGAGAAATGAGCAGTTCTTC. This gives the protein CASSTRTSGRNEQFF.

The chain joins TRBV5-1 to TRBJ2-3, with TRBD1 as a possible D gene (6 bases). Germline CDR1 and CDR2: SGHRS and YFSETQ. The ends were cut back, 0 bases at V and 0 bases at J, with 17 bases in the middle. This CDR3 is built from 18 residues. CDR3 amino acids: CASSLGPPTGSSTDTQYF. In DNA, the CDR3 is TGCGCCAGCAGCTTGGGACCACCGACAGGATCTAGCACAGATACGCAGTATTTT.

The rearrangement uses TRBV27 and TRBJ1-2; D unresolved. Trimming left V 6 bases short and J 5 bases short, with 7 bases between. CDR3 length equals 11 residues. Per the germline V gene, CDR1 is MNHEY and CDR2 is SMNVEV (reference sequence). The CDR3 DNA follows: TGTGCCAGCAGCTTCTTTTATGGCTACACCTTC. The encoded protein is CASSFFYGYTF.

The chain is built from TRBV19 and TRBJ2-6; D may be TRBD1 (6 bases). CDR3 length: 15 amino acids. Germline CDR1 and CDR2: LNHDA and SQIVND (reference sequence). Trimming cost V 2 bases and J 1 base, with 6 bases left between them. The CDR3 protein is CASSIQGSGANVLTF. The CDR3, as DNA: TGTGCCAGTAGTATACAGGGGTCTGGGGCCAACGTCCTGACTTTC.

The rearrangement uses TRBV6-1 and TRBJ1-4; possibly TRBD1 for D (6 bases). Germline lookup yields CDR1 MNHNS and CDR2 SASEGT. CDR3 length equals 13 residues. V was clipped by 6 bases and J by 8 bases, with 13 bases between them. The CDR3, as DNA: TGTGCCAGCAGCACAGGGCTGAGGGAAAAACTGTTTTTT. Amino acid sequence: CASSTGLREKLFF.

This chain connects TRBV19 to TRBJ2-3; TRBD2 agrees at 15 bases. Germline loops: CDR1 LNHDA, CDR2 SQIVND (reference sequence). Trimming removed 6 bases from V and 4 bases from J; junction bases left unmatched: 2. This CDR3 has 15 amino acids. The CDR3 region has the DNA TGTGCCAGTAGCGGACTAGCGGGGGGGCCAGATACGCAGTATTTT. Translating gives CASSGLAGGPDTQYF. The full variable domain, completed using reference TRBV19 and TRBJ2-3, is DGGITQSPKYLFRKEGQNVTLSCEQNLNHDAMYWYRQDPGQGLRLIYYSQIVNDFQKGDIAEGYSVSREKKESFPLTVTSAQKNPTAFYLCASSGLAGGPDTQYFGPGTRLTVL.

The CDR3 loop reads CASSQDPGVPSEAFF. The CDR3 DNA follows: TGTGCCAGCAGCCAAGACCCTGGAGTTCCCTCTGAAGCTTTCTTT. The chain links TRBV4-2 to TRBJ1-1; D not resolved. Germline-derived CDR1 and CDR2 are LGHNA and YNFKEQ. Trimming took off 0 bases at V and 6 bases at J, with 14 bases between the two ends. The CDR3 runs 15 residues.

This clone was seen only once. The J gene is TRBJ2-5, the V gene TRBV9; 9 bases match TRBD2. With 4 bases clipped from V and 5 bases from J, the junction kept 12 bases outside the gene matches. This CDR3 region has 16 residues. Germline assignment: CDR1 SGDLS and CDR2 YYNGEE. The CDR3 here is CASSSSGLALGETQYF. The DNA for the CDR3 is TGTGCCAGCAGCTCCTCGGGACTAGCTCTAGGGGAGACCCAGTACTTC.

J is TRBJ2-1 and V is TRBV15, with 11 bases lining up with TRBD2. The ends lost 1 base at V and 7 bases at J; junction bases unmatched: 3. Germline V gene data show CDR1 as LNHNV and CDR2 as YYDKDF (reference sequence). The CDR3 has 15 residues. Here the CDR3 reads CATSRGGTSGNEQFF. The CDR3 DNA sequence: TGTGCCACCAGCAGAGGGGGGACTAGCGGAAATGAGCAGTTCTTC.

The rearrangement links TRBV4-1 to TRBJ1-1; no clear D. Per germline, CDR1 MGHRA and CDR2 YSYEKL. Trimming stripped 6 bases from V and 0 bases from J, with 8 bases between. The CDR3 extends over 13 amino acids. The CDR3 sequence: CASRQVVNTEAFF. CDR3 bases: TGCGCCAGCAGGCAGGTGGTGAACACTGAAGCTTTCTTT.

The V gene is TRBV15, the J gene TRBJ2-1; TRBD1 agrees at 7 bases. Germline CDR1 is LNHNV and CDR2 is YYDKDF (reference sequence). V shed 5 bases and J 5 bases; nucleotides not matched to a gene: 18. The CDR3 totals 18 residues. The DNA for the CDR3 is TGTGCCACCAGCCGCGAATATTTGGCCGGGACAGACAACAATGAGCAGTTCTTC. Translated: CATSREYLAGTDNNEQFF.

This CDR3 reads CASSLDGRGWQETQYF. The DNA of the CDR3 is TGTGCCAGCAGCTTGGATGGCAGGGGGTGGCAAGAGACCCAGTACTTC. The chain employs TRBV5-4 and TRBJ2-5; the match to TRBD1 covers 7 bases. The V and J ends lost 0 bases and 2 bases, in that order; junction bases with no gene match: 7. This CDR3 has 16 amino acids. Looked up from germline, CDR1 is SGHNT and CDR2 is YYREEE (reference sequence).

The CDR3 bases are TGTGCCAGCAGCCCGAGGACTAGCGGGGAGACCCAGTACTTC. Encoded protein: CASSPRTSGETQYF. The chain couples TRBV7-2 to TRBJ2-5; 11 nucleotides agree with TRBD2. The CDR3 is 14 residues long. V trimming: 5 bases; J trimming: 5 bases; junction bases outside the gene matches: 4. The germline V gene encodes CDR1 SGHTA and CDR2 FQGNSA.

A remark on this clone: A junction boundary mismatches the germline segment, possibly from a read error. The chain employs TRBV2 and TRBJ2-7, with D perhaps TRBD2 (6 bases). Germline CDR1 SNHLY, CDR2 FYNNEI. The CDR3 has 13 residues. The CDR3 DNA is TGTGCCAGCGTCCGGGACTCCGCCTACGAGCAGTGCTTC. It translates to CASVRDSAYEQCF.

The V call is TRBV4-3, the J call TRBJ1-1, with D hard to call. The germline V gene encodes CDR1 LGHNA and CDR2 YSLEER. With 0 bases removed from V and 3 bases from J, the gap between germline ends came to 8 bases. This CDR3 contains 14 residues. Here the CDR3 DNA reads TGCGCCAGCAGCCAAGACCGGTTCGACACTGAAGCTTTCTTT. This encodes CASSQDRFDTEAFF.

The chain joins TRBV2 to TRBJ2-1, with 10 bases matching TRBD1. This CDR3 has 15 amino acids. Trimming took 6 bases from V and 4 from J; bases not matched to a gene: 6. Germline V lookup: CDR1 SNHLY, CDR2 FYNNEI. CDR3 loop: CASRKPGQGYNEQFF. CDR3 coding DNA: TGTGCCAGCAGAAAACCGGGACAGGGGTACAATGAGCAGTTCTTC.

This clone was found once. The gene calls are TRBV28 and TRBJ1-2; 8 nucleotides match TRBD1. The CDR3 contains 17 residues. V lost 2 bases and J lost 1; bases outside the gene matches: 9. From germline, CDR1 is MDHEN and CDR2 SYDVKM. CDR3 sequence (DNA): TGTGCCAGCAGTTTACAACGGACAGGGCGAAATAACTATGGCTACACCTTC. This sequence encodes CASSLQRTGRNNYGYTF.

As concerns this clone: This likely came from a read error, as a far larger clone is one base away. V usage is TRBV11-3 and J usage is TRBJ2-1, with TRBD1 identical over 9 bases. The CDR3 is 14 amino acids. Germline V CDR1 and CDR2: SGHNT, YENEEA. CDR3: CASSLGDRVNGQFF. The DNA of the CDR3 is TGTGCCAGCAGCTTAGGGGACAGGGTGAATGGGCAGTTCTTC.

The V gene is TRBV6-1, the J gene TRBJ2-7, with 9 positions matching TRBD2. Germline CDR1 and CDR2: MNHNS and SASEGT. The CDR3 sequence is 14 residues long. Trimming removed 6 bases from V and 4 bases from J; junction bases left unmatched: 7. CDR3 amino acids: CASSAGLAGYEQYF. The CDR3, as DNA: TGTGCCAGCAGCGCCGGCCTAGCGGGGTACGAGCAGTACTTC.